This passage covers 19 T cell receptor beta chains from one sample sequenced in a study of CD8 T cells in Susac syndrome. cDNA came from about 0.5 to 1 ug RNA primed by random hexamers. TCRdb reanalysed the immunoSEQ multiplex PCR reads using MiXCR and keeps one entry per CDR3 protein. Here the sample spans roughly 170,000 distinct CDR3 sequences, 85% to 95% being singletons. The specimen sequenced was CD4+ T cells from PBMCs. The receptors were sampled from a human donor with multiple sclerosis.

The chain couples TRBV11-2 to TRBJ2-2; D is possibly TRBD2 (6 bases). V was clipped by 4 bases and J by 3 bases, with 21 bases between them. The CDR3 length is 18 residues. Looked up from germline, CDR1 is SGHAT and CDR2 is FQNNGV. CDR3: CASSSNGRLTEHTGELFF. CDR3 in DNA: TGTGCCAGCAGCTCGAATGGGAGGCTGACAGAACACACCGGGGAGCTGTTTTTT. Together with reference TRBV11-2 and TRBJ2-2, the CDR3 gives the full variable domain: EAGVAQSPRYKIIEKRQSVAFWCNPISGHATLYWYQQILGQGPKLLIQFQNNGVVDDSQLPKDRFSAERLKGVDSTLKIQPAKLEDSAVYLCASSSNGRLTEHTGELFFGEGSRLTVL.

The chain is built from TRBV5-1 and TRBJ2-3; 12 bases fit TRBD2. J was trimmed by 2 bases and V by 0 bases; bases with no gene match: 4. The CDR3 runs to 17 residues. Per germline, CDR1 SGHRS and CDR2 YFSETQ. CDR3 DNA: TGCGCCAGCAGCTTGGGACTAGCGGGGGACAACACAGATACGCAGTATTTT. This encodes CASSLGLAGDNTDTQYF. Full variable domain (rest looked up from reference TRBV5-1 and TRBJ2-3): KAGVTQTPRYLIKTRGQQVTLSCSPISGHRSVSWYQQTPGQGLQFLFEYFSETQRNKGNFPGRFSGRQFSNSRSEMNVSTLELGDSALYLCASSLGLAGDNTDTQYFGPGTRLTVL.

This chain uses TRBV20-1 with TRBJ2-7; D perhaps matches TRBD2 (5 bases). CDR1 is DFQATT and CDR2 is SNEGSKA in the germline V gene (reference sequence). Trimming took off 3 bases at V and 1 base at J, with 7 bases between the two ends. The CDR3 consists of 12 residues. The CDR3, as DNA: TGCAGTGCTAGCGGGAATTCCTACGAGCAGTACTTC. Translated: CSASGNSYEQYF.

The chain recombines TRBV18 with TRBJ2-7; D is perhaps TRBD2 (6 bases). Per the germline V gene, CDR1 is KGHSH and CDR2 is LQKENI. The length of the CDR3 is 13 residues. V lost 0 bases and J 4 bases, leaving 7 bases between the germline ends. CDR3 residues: CASSPPGRYEQYF. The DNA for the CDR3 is TGTGCCAGCTCACCACCAGGGAGGTACGAGCAGTACTTC.

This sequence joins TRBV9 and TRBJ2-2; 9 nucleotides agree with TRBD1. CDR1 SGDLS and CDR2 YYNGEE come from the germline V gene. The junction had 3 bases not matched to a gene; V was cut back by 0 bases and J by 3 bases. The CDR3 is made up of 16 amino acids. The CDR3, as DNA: TGTGCCAGCAGCGTAGCTGGGACAGGGTACACCGGGGAGCTGTTTTTT. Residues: CASSVAGTGYTGELFF.

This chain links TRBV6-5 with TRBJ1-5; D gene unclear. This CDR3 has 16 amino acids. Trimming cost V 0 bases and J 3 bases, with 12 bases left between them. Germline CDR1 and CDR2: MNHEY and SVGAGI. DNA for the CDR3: TGTGCCAGCAGTTACTCGGGGTGGGGAGTCAATCAGCCCCAGCATTTT. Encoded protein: CASSYSGWGVNQPQHF.

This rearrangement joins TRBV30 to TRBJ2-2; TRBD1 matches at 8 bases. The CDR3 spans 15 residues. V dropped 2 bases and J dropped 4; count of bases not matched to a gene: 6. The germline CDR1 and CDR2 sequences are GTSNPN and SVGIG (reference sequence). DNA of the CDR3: TGTGCCTGGAGTAGGACAGGGACGACCACCGGGGAGCTGTTTTTT. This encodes CAWSRTGTTTGELFF. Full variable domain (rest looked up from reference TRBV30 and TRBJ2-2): SQTIHQWPATLVQPVGSPLSLECTVEGTSNPNLYWYRQAAGRGLQLLFYSVGIGQISSEVPQNLSASRPQDRQFILSSKKLLLSDSGFYLCAWSRTGTTTGELFFGEGSRLTVL.

In nucleotides, the CDR3 is TGTGCCAGCAGCTTGTCAGGGCCTGGCTACACCTTC. Its translation: CASSLSGPGYTF. The genes are TRBV5-6 and TRBJ1-2, with TRBD1 as a possible D gene (5 bases). The CDR3 loop spans 12 amino acids. V lost 1 base to trimming and J lost 7 bases, with 8 bases between them. Germline lookup yields CDR1 SGHDT and CDR2 YYEEEE.

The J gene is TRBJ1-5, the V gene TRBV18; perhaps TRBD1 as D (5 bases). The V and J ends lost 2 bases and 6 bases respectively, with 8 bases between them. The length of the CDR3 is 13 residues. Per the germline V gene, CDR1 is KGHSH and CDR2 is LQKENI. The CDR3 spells CASSPGGSQPQHF. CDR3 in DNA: TGTGCCAGCTCACCAGGGGGAAGTCAGCCCCAGCATTTT.

CDR3 DNA sequence: TGTGCCAGCAGATTTACCGGGACGGTAAGCTCCTACGAGCAGTACTTC. Translating it yields CASRFTGTVSSYEQYF. V is TRBV28 and J is TRBJ2-7, with D perhaps given as TRBD1 or TRBD2 (5 bases each). Per the germline V gene, CDR1 is MDHEN and CDR2 is SYDVKM. This CDR3 is 16 amino acids long. Trimming shortened V by 6 bases and J by 0 bases, and 18 bases separated the two germline ends. Full variable domain (missing parts from reference TRBV28 and TRBJ2-7): DVKVTQSSRYLVKRTGEKVFLECVQDMDHENMFWYRQDPGLGLRLIYFSYDVKMKEKGDIPEGYSVSREKKERFSLILESASTNQTSMYLCASRFTGTVSSYEQYFGPGTRLTVT.

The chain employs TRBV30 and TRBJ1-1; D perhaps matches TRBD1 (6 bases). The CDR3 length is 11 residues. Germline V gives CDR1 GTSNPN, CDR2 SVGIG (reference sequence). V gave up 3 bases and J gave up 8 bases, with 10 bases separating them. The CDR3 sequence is CAWSRTDEAFF. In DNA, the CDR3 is TGTGCCTGGAGCCGGACAGACGAAGCTTTCTTT.

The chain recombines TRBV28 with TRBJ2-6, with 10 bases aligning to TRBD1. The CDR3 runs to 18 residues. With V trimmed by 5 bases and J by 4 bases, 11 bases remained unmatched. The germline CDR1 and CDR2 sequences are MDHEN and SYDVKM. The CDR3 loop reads CASSPGGQGVTGANVLTF. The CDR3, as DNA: TGTGCCAGCAGTCCCGGAGGACAGGGGGTGACCGGGGCCAACGTCCTGACTTTC.

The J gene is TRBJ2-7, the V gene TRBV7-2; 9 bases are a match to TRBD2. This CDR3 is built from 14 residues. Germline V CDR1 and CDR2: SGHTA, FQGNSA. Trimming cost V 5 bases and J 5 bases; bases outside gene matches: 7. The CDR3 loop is CASSHSGRSHEQYF. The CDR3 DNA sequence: TGTGCCAGCAGCCATAGCGGGAGATCCCACGAGCAGTACTTC.

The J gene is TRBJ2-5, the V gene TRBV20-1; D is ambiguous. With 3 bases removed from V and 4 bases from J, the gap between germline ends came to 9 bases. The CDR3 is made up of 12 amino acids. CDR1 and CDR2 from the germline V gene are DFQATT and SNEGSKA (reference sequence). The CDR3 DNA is TGCAGTGCTAGTATACATCCAGAGACCCAGTACTTC. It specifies CSASIHPETQYF.

The CDR3 DNA follows: TGTGCCAGCAGCTTGGCGGGGTCCTATAATTCACCCCTCCACTTT. It is translated as CASSLAGSYNSPLHF. The chain uses TRBV5-4 and TRBJ1-6; D is unclear. The CDR3 is made up of 15 amino acids. Germline V gene data show CDR1 as SGHNT and CDR2 as YYREEE (reference sequence). Trimming cost V 0 bases and J 1 base, with 5 bases left between them.

The CDR3 DNA reads TGTGCCAGCAGCGTGGGTCCCGGGGCCAACGTCCTGACTTTC. This sequence encodes CASSVGPGANVLTF. The rearrangement joins TRBV9 to TRBJ2-6, with unresolved D. The germline V and J ends were trimmed by 2 bases and 4 bases, with 7 bases remaining between them. The CDR3 runs 14 residues. CDR1 and CDR2 from the germline V gene are SGDLS and YYNGEE. Drawing the rest from reference TRBV9 and TRBJ2-6, the complete variable domain is DSGVTQTPKHLITATGQRVTLRCSPRSGDLSVYWYQQSLDQGLQFLIQYYNGEERAKGNILERFSAQQFPDLHSELNLSSLELGDSALYFCASSVGPGANVLTFGAGSRLTVL.

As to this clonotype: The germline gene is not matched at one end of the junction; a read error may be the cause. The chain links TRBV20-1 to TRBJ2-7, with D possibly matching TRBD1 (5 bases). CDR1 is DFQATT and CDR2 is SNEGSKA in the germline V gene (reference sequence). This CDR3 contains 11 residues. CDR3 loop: CSARLGPSSLF. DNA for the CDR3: TGCAGTGCTAGACTGGGGCCCTCTAGTCTCTTC.

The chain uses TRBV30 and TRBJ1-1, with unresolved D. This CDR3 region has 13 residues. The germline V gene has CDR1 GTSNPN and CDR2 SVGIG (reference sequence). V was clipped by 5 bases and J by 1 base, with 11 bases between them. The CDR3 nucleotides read TGTGCCTGGGACCGTCGGGGGAACACTGAAGCTTTCTTT. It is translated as CAWDRRGNTEAFF.

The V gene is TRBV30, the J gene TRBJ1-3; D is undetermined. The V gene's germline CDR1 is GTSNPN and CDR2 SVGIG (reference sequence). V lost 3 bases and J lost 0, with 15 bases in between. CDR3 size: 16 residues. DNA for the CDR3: TGTGCCTGGAGCTCTCGACCCCAAACCTCTGGAAACACCATATATTTT. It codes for CAWSSRPQTSGNTIYF.